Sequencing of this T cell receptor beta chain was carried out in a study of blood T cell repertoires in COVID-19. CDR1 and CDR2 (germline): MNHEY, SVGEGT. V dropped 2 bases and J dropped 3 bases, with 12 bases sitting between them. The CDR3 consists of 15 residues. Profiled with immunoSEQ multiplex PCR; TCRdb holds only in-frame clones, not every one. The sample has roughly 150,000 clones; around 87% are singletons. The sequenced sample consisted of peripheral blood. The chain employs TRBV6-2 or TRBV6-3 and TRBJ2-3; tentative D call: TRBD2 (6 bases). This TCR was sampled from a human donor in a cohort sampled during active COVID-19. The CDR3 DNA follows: TGTGCCAGCAGTTACCCGTCCGCGGGGACAGATACGCAGTATTTT. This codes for CASSYPSAGTDTQYF.